Reported below is one T cell receptor (beta chain). Antigen specificity is unknown. The second PCR ran roughly 7 to 12 cycles with a sample-barcoded 5' primer and J-beta primers. One entry per CDR3 protein, called by TCRdb with MiXCR from the 5' RACE reads. The sample has some 700,000 distinct CDR3 sequences, over 20% seen once. This entry comes from a study of blood T cells in healthy people across ages. Study-level findings and limits: Percentage of naive T cells showed a strong correlation with TCR beta diversity. Possibly confounding the expanded clonotype changes was the fact that donor CMV status was unknown. Unsorted PBMCs blocked a conclusive comparison of naive and antigen-experienced cells.

The germline V gene encodes CDR1 SGHRS and CDR2 YFSETQ. This CDR3 comprises 14 residues. The chain combines TRBV5-1 with TRBJ2-5; D may be TRBD1 or TRBD2 (6 bases each). The J call may be mistaken, given a closer DNA end match to TRBJ2-7. This clonotype originated in a man between 65 and 85 years old in good health. The sequencing input was blood. CDR3 sequence: CASTPGAQYYEQYF. CDR3 DNA sequence: TGCGCCAGCACCCCGGGGGCTCAATACTACGAGCAGTACTTC.